This TCR beta chain was captured by sequencing in a study of molecular identifiers for immune sequencing clone quantification. Study conclusions and caveats: A shared barcode on identical TCR molecules could lead to underestimated sizes for highly expanded clones.

The CDR3 spans 12 residues. The germline CDR1 and CDR2 sequences are LNHDA and SQIVND (reference sequence). The ends were cut back, 7 bases at V and 5 bases at J, with 8 bases in the middle. A single record per CDR3 protein comes from TCRdb applying MiXCR to the PCR reads. The table has 490,000 or so distinct CDR3 sequences, 20% to 25% seen once; the top ten hold under 0.85%. About this clonotype itself: The target antigen is unknown.

The source of this sequence is a human donor in good health. Some libraries in this study had Jurkat cell RNA spiked in. The J gene is TRBJ2-2, the V gene TRBV19; D is uncertain. Input material: naive CD8+ T cells from blood, with Jurkat cell RNA spiked in. This sample's subset: FACS-sorted CD8+CD4-CCR7+CD45RA+ naive T cells. CDR3 coding DNA: TGTGCCAGTACCGCGGAAACCGGGGAGCTGTTTTTT. The encoded protein is CASTAETGELFF.